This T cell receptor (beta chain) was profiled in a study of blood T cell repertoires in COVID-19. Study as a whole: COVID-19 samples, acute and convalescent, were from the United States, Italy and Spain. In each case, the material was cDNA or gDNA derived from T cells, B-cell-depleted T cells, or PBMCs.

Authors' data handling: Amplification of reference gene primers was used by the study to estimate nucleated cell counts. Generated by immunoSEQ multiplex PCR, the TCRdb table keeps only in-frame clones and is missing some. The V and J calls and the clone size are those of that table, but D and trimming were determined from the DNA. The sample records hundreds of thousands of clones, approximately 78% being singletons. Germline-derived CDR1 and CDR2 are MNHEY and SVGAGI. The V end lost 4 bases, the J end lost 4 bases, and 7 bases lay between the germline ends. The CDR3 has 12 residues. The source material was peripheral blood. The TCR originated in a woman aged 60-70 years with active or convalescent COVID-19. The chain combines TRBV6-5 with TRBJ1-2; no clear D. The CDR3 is CASSLVSYGYTF. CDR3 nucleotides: TGTGCCAGCAGTTTGGTTAGCTATGGCTACACCTTC.